Listed below are T cell receptor beta chains from one sample, sequenced in a study of T cells in Graves' hyperthyroidism and ophthalmopathy. TCRdb reprocessed the multiplex PCR reads with MiXCR, giving one entry per CDR3 protein. The repertoire holds 490,000 or so distinct CDR3 sequences, roughly 21% seen once, with around 50% in the top ten. Specimen: blood. These receptors were collected from a man in his forties or fifties with Graves' ophthalmopathy. The CDR3 runs from the conserved cysteine through the conserved F or W.

v_gene: TRBV6-1
j_gene: TRBJ2-3
CDR3aa: CASSYRSAPSTDTQYF

v_gene: TRBV3-1
j_gene: TRBJ2-7
CDR3aa: CASTPGGTGTYEQYF

v_gene: TRBV2
j_gene: TRBJ1-5
CDR3aa: CASTVDGDNQPQHF

v_gene: TRBV16
j_gene: TRBJ1-1
CDR3aa: CASSQKTEAFF

v_gene: TRBV20-1
j_gene: TRBJ1-2
CDR3aa: CSAPDRARTNYGYTF

v_gene: TRBV2
j_gene: TRBJ2-3
CDR3aa: CASSEGLAGGRLRTDTQYF

v_gene: TRBV19
j_gene: TRBJ1-1
CDR3aa: CASIRTGGNTEAFF

v_gene: TRBV7-9
j_gene: TRBJ1-1
CDR3aa: CASTPGTEAFF

v_gene: TRBV18
j_gene: TRBJ2-1
CDR3aa: CASSPPILAGGRQFF

v_gene: TRBV3-1
j_gene: TRBJ1-2
CDR3aa: CASSQYRVYGCTF

v_gene: TRBV20-1
j_gene: TRBJ1-2
CDR3aa: CSARDPGGDYGYTF

v_gene: TRBV7-9
j_gene: TRBJ2-7
CDR3aa: CASSFSGSVNEQYF

v_gene: TRBV7-9
j_gene: TRBJ1-4
CDR3aa: CASSLGQANEKLFF

v_gene: TRBV5-1
j_gene: TRBJ2-3
CDR3aa: CASSNPQGADTQYF

v_gene: TRBV7-2
j_gene: TRBJ2-2
CDR3aa: CASRRTSGMDGELFF

v_gene: TRBV7-9
j_gene: TRBJ2-1
CDR3aa: CASSPRPIVSYNEQFF

v_gene: TRBV20-1
j_gene: TRBJ2-5
CDR3aa: CSARGPGGGAGTQYF

v_gene: TRBV20-1
j_gene: TRBJ2-7
CDR3aa: CSASPTPGTGVYEQYF

v_gene: TRBV20-1
j_gene: TRBJ2-5
CDR3aa: CSARIAGGGVETQYF

v_gene: TRBV4-2
j_gene: TRBJ1-5
CDR3aa: CASSLGQIKGSNQPQHF

v_gene: TRBV12-3/TRBV12-4
j_gene: TRBJ2-7
CDR3aa: CASQGQIDYEQYF

v_gene: TRBV29-1
j_gene: TRBJ2-1
CDR3aa: CSATGTSGGNEQFF

v_gene: TRBV6-2/TRBV6-3
j_gene: TRBJ1-1
CDR3aa: CATFLEPGQGETEAFF

v_gene: TRBV20-1
j_gene: TRBJ2-1
CDR3aa: CSAILAGGPVVEQFF

v_gene: TRBV28
j_gene: TRBJ1-3
CDR3aa: CASPAGNTIYF